The 27 T cell receptor beta chains below come from one sample, sequenced in a study of early T cells in non-severe SARS-CoV-2 infection (dated by TCRdb to 2020 to 2022). The library was prepared using 5' RACE. The listed sequencing device is NextSeq 500. TCRdb handled the public reads itself, with Q25 trimming in fastp and clone calling in MiXCR, and kept productive beta chains. Under each unique CDR3 protein, matching rows form one entry showing the most common genes and DNA. The sample records roughly 51,000 distinct CDR3 sequences, around 10% of which are singletons. Clones ranked in the top ten supply almost 8.5% of the sample. The material sequenced was whole blood. The receptors come from an adult who was a healthcare worker with PCR-confirmed SARS-CoV-2 infection or an uninfected control (not recorded which).

The CDR3 bases are TGCAGTGCTAGGCCGACAGCAACTAATGAAAAACTGTTTTTT. Its translation is CSARPTATNEKLFF. V is TRBV20-1 and J is TRBJ1-4; D is possibly TRBD1 (5 bases). The CDR3 sequence is 14 residues long. Trimming removed 3 bases from V and 0 bases from J, with 8 bases in between. Germline V gene sequence: CDR1 DFQATT, CDR2 SNEGSKA (reference sequence).

This clonotype was counted between two and nine times. The chain uses TRBV5-1 and TRBJ2-7, with TRBD1 identical over 8 bases. V was pared by 4 bases and J by 2 bases, with 2 bases of the junction left unmatched. Germline-derived CDR1 and CDR2 are SGHRS and YFSETQ. This CDR3 is built from 13 residues. In nucleotides, the CDR3 is TGCGCCAGCAGCGTGGACAGGGCCTACGAGCAGTACTTC. Its protein product is CASSVDRAYEQYF. Using reference TRBV5-1 and TRBJ2-7 for the parts outside the CDR3, the full variable domain is KAGVTQTPRYLIKTRGQQVTLSCSPISGHRSVSWYQQTPGQGLQFLFEYFSETQRNKGNFPGRFSGRQFSNSRSEMNVSTLELGDSALYLCASSVDRAYEQYFGPGTRLTVT.

This clonotype has more than one count but fewer than ten. J is TRBJ2-1 and V is TRBV11-2; D not certain. Trimming shortened V by 8 bases and J by 8 bases, and 13 bases separated the two germline ends. Germline V gene data show CDR1 as SGHAT and CDR2 as FQNNGV. The CDR3 totals 12 residues. The CDR3 DNA follows: TGTGCCAGCCTATACGAGCGACATGAGCAGTTCTTC. This codes for CASLYERHEQFF.

The genes are TRBV28 and TRBJ2-6; D gene ambiguous. This CDR3 is 16 amino acids long. V was cut by 6 bases and J by 0 bases, with 12 bases left in between. Germline assignment: CDR1 MDHEN and CDR2 SYDVKM. This chain's CDR3 is CASSSIQSSGANVLTF. Written as DNA, the CDR3 is TGTGCCAGCAGCTCTATTCAGAGCTCTGGGGCCAACGTCCTGACTTTC.

J is TRBJ1-1 and V is TRBV10-3; 9 positions match TRBD1. This CDR3 is built from 13 residues. With 6 bases clipped from V and 4 bases from J, the junction kept 3 bases outside the gene matches. The V gene's germline CDR1 is ENHRY and CDR2 SYGVKD. CDR3: CAISDRGVTEAFF. The CDR3 DNA follows: TGTGCCATCAGCGACAGGGGGGTCACTGAAGCTTTCTTT.

This chain uses TRBV4-1 with TRBJ1-4, with 8 bases lining up with TRBD1. The germline V gene has CDR1 MGHRA and CDR2 YSYEKL. This CDR3 spans 15 amino acids. The V gene end was trimmed by 4 bases and the J gene end by 4 bases; junction bases not matched to a gene: 5. The CDR3 here is CASSPYRGVNEKLFF. CDR3 bases: TGCGCCAGCAGCCCATACAGGGGGGTTAATGAAAAACTGTTTTTT.

Only a few counts were recorded for this clonotype. The chain links TRBV28 to TRBJ1-1, with 8 nucleotides matching TRBD1. With 5 bases clipped from V and 4 bases from J, the junction kept 9 bases outside the gene matches. The length of the CDR3 is 15 residues. Germline CDR1 is MDHEN and CDR2 is SYDVKM. The CDR3 DNA is TGTGCCAGCAGTCTCCGGACAGGGCGTGGCACTGAAGCTTTCTTT. Amino acid sequence: CASSLRTGRGTEAFF. The variable domain in full, completed from reference TRBV28 and TRBJ1-1, reads DVKVTQSSRYLVKRTGEKVFLECVQDMDHENMFWYRQDPGLGLRLIYFSYDVKMKEKGDIPEGYSVSREKKERFSLILESASTNQTSMYLCASSLRTGRGTEAFFGQGTRLTVV.

This clonotype was seen more than once but under ten times. The V call is TRBV3-1, the J call TRBJ1-1; 12 bases agree with TRBD1. The V and J ends lost 3 bases and 4 bases, in that order; junction bases with no gene match: 9. This CDR3 has 17 amino acids. The germline CDR1 and CDR2 sequences are LGHDT and YNNKEL (reference sequence). The CDR3 sequence: CASSQGTGGGRITEAFF. CDR3 DNA sequence: TGTGCCAGCAGCCAGGGGACAGGGGGCGGACGTATCACTGAAGCTTTCTTT.

This clonotype was seen at least ten times. V and J are TRBV28 and TRBJ2-6, with 7 bases matching TRBD1. Germline assignment: CDR1 MDHEN and CDR2 SYDVKM. The V gene end was trimmed by 7 bases and the J gene end by 4 bases; junction bases not matched to a gene: 10. The CDR3 runs 16 residues. CDR3 bases: TGTGCCAGCAACTTTGCCGACAGGGCGGGGGCCAACGTCCTGACTTTC. Its translation: CASNFADRAGANVLTF.

This clonotype occurred a few times. The CDR3 nucleotides read TGTGCCAGCACCGAAATAAACACCGGGGAGCTGTTTTTT. It yields the protein CASTEINTGELFF. The rearrangement joins TRBV7-9 to TRBJ2-2; no clear D. The CDR3 spans 13 residues. Trimming pared 7 bases from V and 2 bases from J, leaving 8 bases between. In germline, CDR1 is SEHNR, CDR2 FQNEAQ (reference sequence). The whole variable domain, remainder taken from reference TRBV7-9 and TRBJ2-2, is DTGVSQNPRHKITKRGQNVTFRCDPISEHNRLYWYRQTLGQGPEFLTYFQNEAQLEKSRLLSDRFSAERPKGSFSTLEIQRTEQGDSAMYLCASTEINTGELFFGEGSRLTVL.

This clonotype occurred many times. The chain uses TRBV30 and TRBJ2-2; D gene uncertain. With 3 bases removed from V and 1 base from J, the gap between germline ends came to 6 bases. Germline CDR1 reads GTSNPN; CDR2 reads SVGIG (reference sequence). The length of the CDR3 is 13 residues. The CDR3 loop reads CAWRGGNTGELFF. The CDR3 bases are TGTGCCTGGAGGGGCGGGAACACCGGGGAGCTGTTTTTT.

Worth noting for this clonotype: One end of the junction varies from germline; a read error may be responsible. The V gene is TRBV7-3, the J gene TRBJ1-1, with 11 bases that match TRBD1. This CDR3 is built from 16 residues. The germline V gene encodes CDR1 SGHTA and CDR2 FQGTGA. As DNA, the CDR3 is TGTGCCAGCAGCTTAACGCAGGACAGGGGGCACACTGAAGTTTTCTTT. Translation gives CASSLTQDRGHTEVFF. The variable domain in full, completed from reference TRBV7-3 and TRBJ1-1, reads GAGVSQTPSNKVTEKGKYVELRCDPISGHTALYWYRQSLGQGPEFLIYFQGTGAADDSGLPNDRFFAVRPEGSVSTLKIQRTERGDSAVYLCASSLTQDRGHTEVFFGQGTRLTVV.

This clonotype was found many times. This chain links TRBV10-3 with TRBJ2-2; the match to TRBD2 covers 12 bases. Germline loops: CDR1 ENHRY, CDR2 SYGVKD. With V trimmed by 6 bases and J by 0 bases, 5 bases remained unmatched. The CDR3 is made up of 17 amino acids. DNA for the CDR3: TGTGCCATCAGGACTAGCGGGGGAAACACGAACACCGGGGAGCTGTTTTTT. It translates to CAIRTSGGNTNTGELFF.

CDR3 region: CASSLRMLHYEQYF. CDR3 in DNA: TGTGCCAGCAGTTTACGGATGCTACACTACGAGCAGTACTTC. The V and J genes are TRBV12-3 or TRBV12-4 and TRBJ2-7; no clear D gene. V was cut by 2 bases and J by 3 bases, with 11 bases left in between. The CDR3 is 14 amino acids.

The sample holds many counts of this clonotype. The J gene is TRBJ1-1, the V gene TRBV11-2; D not resolved. Trimming left V 5 bases short and J 8 bases short, with 18 bases between. Per the germline V gene, CDR1 is SGHAT and CDR2 is FQNNGV. CDR3 size: 14 residues. The CDR3 protein is CASSRLTDPPEAFF. CDR3 in DNA: TGTGCCAGCAGCCGACTTACGGATCCCCCCGAAGCTTTCTTT. Filled out from reference TRBV11-2 and TRBJ1-1, the complete variable domain reads EAGVAQSPRYKIIEKRQSVAFWCNPISGHATLYWYQQILGQGPKLLIQFQNNGVVDDSQLPKDRFSAERLKGVDSTLKIQPAKLEDSAVYLCASSRLTDPPEAFFGQGTRLTVV.

By sample fraction, this clonotype is medium-sized. The CDR3: CASSYYPFWEGQLTYEQYF. The CDR3 nucleotides are TGTGCCAGCAGTTACTATCCGTTTTGGGAAGGACAGCTCACCTACGAGCAGTACTTC. The V and J genes are TRBV6-5 and TRBJ2-7, with a weak D call TRBD1 (6 bases). The CDR3 is made up of 19 amino acids. Germline V gene lookup returns CDR1 MNHEY and CDR2 SVGAGI. V was cut by 1 base and J by 2 bases, with 24 bases left in between.

This clonotype occurred a few times. No conserved phenylalanine or tryptophan ends this CDR3, so it is likely a read error. The rearrangement links TRBV5-1 to TRBJ2-3; 12 nucleotides agree with TRBD2. V lost 0 bases and J lost 4; bases outside the gene matches: 6. Germline V CDR1 and CDR2: SGHRS, YFSETQ. The CDR3 length is 17 residues. DNA for the CDR3: TGCGCCAGCAGCTTGGGTGCTAGCGGGAGGGCCGCAGATACGCAGTATCTT. It translates to CASSLGASGRAADTQYL.

The rearrangement uses TRBV29-1 and TRBJ2-4; the D is unclear. Germline assignment: CDR1 SQVTM and CDR2 ANQGSEA. The CDR3 extends over 13 amino acids. Deletions cut 6 bases from V and 2 bases from J, with 11 bases between. The CDR3 nucleotides read TGCAGCGTACTCGACCGACCCAAAAACATTCAGTACTTC. It encodes CSVLDRPKNIQYF.

This clonotype was counted at least ten times. This chain uses TRBV9 with TRBJ1-2; D not resolved. Trimming took 4 bases from V and 0 from J, leaving 7 bases between them. This CDR3 spans 13 amino acids. CDR1 is SGDLS and CDR2 is YYNGEE in the germline V gene. CDR3 protein: CASSREPNYGYTF. CDR3 DNA: TGTGCCAGCAGCCGAGAGCCTAACTATGGCTACACCTTC.

The V call is TRBV20-1, the J call TRBJ2-1, with D perhaps TRBD2 (6 bases). The CDR3 is 13 amino acids. The V and J ends lost 6 bases and 3 bases respectively, with 12 bases between them. Germline V lookup: CDR1 DFQATT, CDR2 SNEGSKA (reference sequence). The CDR3 coding sequence is TGCAGTGCCGGAGGGCCACTCTACAATGAGCAGTTCTTC. The encoded protein is CSAGGPLYNEQFF.

This clonotype has more than one count but fewer than ten. The J gene is TRBJ2-1, the V gene TRBV29-1; possible D gene TRBD1, 5 bases. V shed 6 bases and J shed 8 bases, with 11 bases lying between them. The CDR3 consists of 11 residues. Germline CDR1 SQVTM, CDR2 ANQGSEA. The chain's CDR3 is CSVQQVDEQFF. In DNA, the CDR3 is TGCAGCGTCCAACAGGTTGATGAGCAGTTCTTC.

This clonotype was detected only a few times. The chain couples TRBV7-6 to TRBJ2-3; TRBD1 agrees at 7 bases. The CDR3 sequence is 15 residues long. With V trimmed by 1 base and J by 2 bases, 3 bases remained unmatched. Looked up from germline, CDR1 is SGHVS and CDR2 is FNYEAQ. CDR3 in amino acids: CASSLEGAATDTQYF. The CDR3 DNA is TGTGCCAGCAGCTTAGAGGGGGCCGCCACAGATACGCAGTATTTT.

By its share, this clonotype is medium-sized. J is TRBJ2-7 and V is TRBV6-6; 10 nucleotides agree with TRBD1. Per the germline V gene, CDR1 is MNHNY and CDR2 is SVGAGI (reference sequence). CDR3 size: 12 residues. V was clipped by 6 bases and J by 7 bases; unmatched bases: 3. For the CDR3, the DNA is TGTGCCAGCAGCGGACAGGGGGGAGAGCAGTACTTC. Translating gives CASSGQGGEQYF.

This clonotype occurred many times. The chain uses TRBV4-1 and TRBJ2-7; a possible D gene is TRBD2 (5 bases). The germline V gene encodes CDR1 MGHRA and CDR2 YSYEKL. The CDR3 is 19 residues long. Trimming shortened V by 0 bases and J by 2 bases, and 23 bases separated the two germline ends. CDR3 amino acids: CASSQEWPLGAVRAYEQYF. The DNA of the CDR3 is TGCGCCAGCAGCCAAGAATGGCCCCTGGGAGCGGTACGGGCCTACGAGCAGTACTTC.

Many counts were recorded for this clonotype. The V call is TRBV12-3 or TRBV12-4, the J call TRBJ2-7; tentative D call: TRBD1 (5 bases). The CDR3 runs 13 residues. V lost 6 bases and J lost 4, with 13 bases in between. The CDR3 region is CASRQTAAYEQYF. The CDR3 DNA is TGTGCCAGCAGGCAGACAGCCGCGTACGAGCAGTACTTC.

This rearrangement joins TRBV27 to TRBJ1-1; D not resolved. The V end was cut by 6 bases, the J end by 1 base, with 9 bases between. CDR1 and CDR2 (germline): MNHEY, SMNVEV (reference sequence). The CDR3 totals 13 residues. The CDR3 nucleotides are TGTGCCAGCAGCACTTCGCCGAACACTGAAGCTTTCTTT. It encodes CASSTSPNTEAFF.

The chain uses TRBV20-1 and TRBJ2-5, with TRBD1 as a possible D gene (5 bases). CDR1 DFQATT and CDR2 SNEGSKA come from the germline V gene (reference sequence). V shed 2 bases and J shed 4 bases, with 11 bases lying between them. This CDR3 spans 13 amino acids. CDR3 in amino acids: CSARPGYGETQYF. Written as DNA, the CDR3 is TGCAGTGCTAGACCAGGGTATGGAGAGACCCAGTACTTC.